A single sample is the source of the 10 T cell receptor beta chains below, sequenced in a study of blood T cell repertoires in COVID-19. Sequencing used immunoSEQ multiplex PCR; TCRdb keeps in-frame clones, though not all of them. The repertoire holds about 18,000 clones, roughly 90% seen once, with approximately 9% in the top ten. Sequences were obtained from peripheral blood. These receptors were obtained from a middle-aged man with active COVID-19.

The chain couples TRBV27 to TRBJ2-1, with 7 bases identical to TRBD2. The CDR3 runs 16 residues. Trimming took 4 bases from V and 2 from J; bases not matched to a gene: 8. Germline V CDR1 and CDR2: MNHEY, SMNVEV (reference sequence). CDR3 sequence reads: CASSSDPGTTYNEQFF. CDR3 in DNA: TGTGCCAGCAGTTCGGACCCCGGGACTACCTACAATGAGCAGTTCTTC.

The gene calls are TRBV7-9 and TRBJ1-1, with a weak D call TRBD1 (6 bases). The CDR3 loop spans 15 amino acids. CDR1 is SEHNR, CDR2 FQNEAQ, per germline (reference sequence). V was pared by 0 bases and J by 4 bases, with 12 bases between. The CDR3 loop reads CASSLASGAATEAFF. CDR3 coding DNA: TGTGCCAGCAGCTTAGCCTCAGGGGCGGCCACTGAAGCTTTCTTT.

The rearrangement links TRBV30 to TRBJ2-5; TRBD2 aligns across 7 bases. Germline trimming cut 0 bases from V and 1 base from J; bases unmatched to any gene: 5. This CDR3 spans 15 amino acids. CDR1 GTSNPN and CDR2 SVGIG come from the germline V gene (reference sequence). CDR3 region: CAWSVGAGFQETQYF. In DNA form, the CDR3 reads TGTGCCTGGAGTGTAGGAGCGGGATTCCAAGAGACCCAGTACTTC.

The chain has TRBV7-8 and TRBJ2-1; D perhaps matches TRBD1 (6 bases). From germline, CDR1 is SGHVS and CDR2 FQNEAQ. Trimming took off 2 bases at V and 9 bases at J, with 14 bases between the two ends. The CDR3 totals 14 residues. The CDR3 region is CASSLSSQGTEQFF. CDR3 bases: TGTGCCAGCAGCTTAAGTTCCCAGGGGACTGAGCAGTTCTTC.

The rearrangement joins TRBV21-1 to TRBJ1-5; TRBD1 reflects the table's D call only, with no check against the DNA. TRBV21-1 counts as a pseudogene. This CDR3 is 14 amino acids long. In DNA form, the CDR3 reads TGTGCCAGCAGCGCAGGGGCCAGCAATCAGCCCCAGCATTTT. Encoded protein: CASSAGASNQPQHF.

J is TRBJ2-3 and V is TRBV15, with a possible D match to TRBD1 (6 bases). In germline, CDR1 is LNHNV, CDR2 YYDKDF (reference sequence). Trimming pared 3 bases from V and 0 bases from J, leaving 13 bases between. This CDR3 contains 16 residues. CDR3 DNA: TGTGCCACCAGCAGCTTCGACAGGATGAGCACAGATACGCAGTATTTT. Encoded protein: CATSSFDRMSTDTQYF.

Of note for this clone: The sample has other DNA sequences that encode this CDR3 too. The chain has TRBV3-1 (or the pseudogene TRBV3-2) and TRBJ1-5, with D perhaps TRBD1 (5 bases). The CDR3 extends over 16 amino acids. Germline values: CDR1 LGHDT, CDR2 YNNKEL (reference sequence). V gave up 0 bases and J gave up 7 bases, with 16 bases separating them. The CDR3 protein is CASSQDGGLGGQPQHF. CDR3 nucleotide sequence: TGTGCCAGCAGCCAAGATGGGGGGTTGGGGGGGCAGCCCCAGCATTTT.

This chain joins TRBV5-4 and TRBJ2-7; D not resolved. Trimming removed 3 bases at V and 3 bases at J, with 10 bases between. The CDR3 runs to 13 residues. Germline values: CDR1 SGHNT, CDR2 YYREEE (reference sequence). CDR3 coding DNA: TGTGCCAGCAGCTCTAATACTAACTACGAGCAGTACTTC. Translated, it gives CASSSNTNYEQYF.

The chain is built from TRBV30 and TRBJ2-1, with a possible D match to TRBD2 (6 bases). The germline V and J ends were trimmed by 4 bases and 0 bases, with 10 bases remaining between them. CDR1 is GTSNPN, CDR2 SVGIG, per germline (reference sequence). The CDR3 totals 14 residues. This CDR3 is CAWIADSSYNEQFF. The CDR3 DNA is TGTGCCTGGATAGCGGACTCCTCCTACAATGAGCAGTTCTTC.

The chain is built from TRBV4-3 and TRBJ2-7, with D maybe TRBD2 (5 bases). The V end was cut by 1 base, the J end by 4 bases, with 17 bases between. Per germline, CDR1 LGHNA and CDR2 YSLEER. CDR3 length: 16 amino acids. CDR3 nucleotide sequence: TGCGCCAGCAGCCAAGCCGTGCGACGGGAAAGGTACGAGCAGTACTTC. It encodes CASSQAVRRERYEQYF.